Detailed here is one T cell receptor (beta chain). Its antigen is not known. This sample is part of a study of T cell clonotyping in hematopoietic cell transplantation. Notes on the study in general: Recipient TCR diversity dropped after transplant; expanded clonotypes rose from day 30 to 180.

Repertoires were generated with immunoSEQ multiplex PCR, while TCRdb's copy carries only in-frame clones and drops some. The sample yields about 13,000 clones, 75% to 95% seen once. This TCR came from a man under 40 in good health. Some clones in this sample may be carry-over from other donors' samples. Sequencing was done on a sample of peripheral blood mononuclear cells.

CDR3 region: CASSEVREGQETQYF. The CDR3 region has the DNA TGTGCCAGCAGTGAAGTACGGGAGGGCCAAGAGACCCAGTACTTC. The V and J genes are TRBV2 and TRBJ2-5, with 8 positions matching TRBD2. CDR3 length equals 15 residues. With 1 base clipped from V and 1 base from J, the junction kept 2 bases outside the gene matches. Germline CDR1 is SNHLY and CDR2 is FYNNEI.